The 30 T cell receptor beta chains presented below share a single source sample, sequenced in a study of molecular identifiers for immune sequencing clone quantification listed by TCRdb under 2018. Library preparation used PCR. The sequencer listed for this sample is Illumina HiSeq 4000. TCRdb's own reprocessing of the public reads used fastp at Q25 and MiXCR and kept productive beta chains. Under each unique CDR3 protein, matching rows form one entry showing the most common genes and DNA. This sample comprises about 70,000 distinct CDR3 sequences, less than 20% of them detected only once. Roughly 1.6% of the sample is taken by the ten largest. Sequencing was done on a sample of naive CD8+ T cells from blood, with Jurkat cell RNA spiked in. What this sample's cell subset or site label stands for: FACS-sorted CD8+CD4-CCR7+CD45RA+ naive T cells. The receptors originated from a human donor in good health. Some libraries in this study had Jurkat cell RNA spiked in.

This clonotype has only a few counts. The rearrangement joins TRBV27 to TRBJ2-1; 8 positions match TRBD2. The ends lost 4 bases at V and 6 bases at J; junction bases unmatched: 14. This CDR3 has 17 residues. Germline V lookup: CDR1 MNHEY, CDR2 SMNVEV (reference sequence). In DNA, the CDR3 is TGTGCCAGCAGTTACGGGGGGGGGGAGCCACCCCCCAATGAGCAGTTCTTC. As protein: CASSYGGGEPPPNEQFF.

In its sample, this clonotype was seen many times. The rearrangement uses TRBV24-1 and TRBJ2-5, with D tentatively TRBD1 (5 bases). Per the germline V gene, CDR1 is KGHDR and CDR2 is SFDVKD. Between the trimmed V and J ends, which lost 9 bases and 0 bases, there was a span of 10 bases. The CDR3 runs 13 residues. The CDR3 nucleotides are TGTGCCACCCAAGACAGATACCAAGAGACCCAGTACTTC. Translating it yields CATQDRYQETQYF.

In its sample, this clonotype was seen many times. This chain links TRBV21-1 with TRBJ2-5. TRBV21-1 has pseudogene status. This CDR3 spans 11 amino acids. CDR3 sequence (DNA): TGTGCCAGCAGCAAAGACGAGACCCAGTACTTC. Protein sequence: CASSKDETQYF.

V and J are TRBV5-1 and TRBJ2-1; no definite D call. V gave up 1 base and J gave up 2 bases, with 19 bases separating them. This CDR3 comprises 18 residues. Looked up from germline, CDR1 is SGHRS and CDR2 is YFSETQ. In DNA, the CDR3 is TGCGCCAGCAGCTTGCAAATCTATGCGGAGAGTACCTACAATGAGCAGTTCTTC. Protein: CASSLQIYAESTYNEQFF.

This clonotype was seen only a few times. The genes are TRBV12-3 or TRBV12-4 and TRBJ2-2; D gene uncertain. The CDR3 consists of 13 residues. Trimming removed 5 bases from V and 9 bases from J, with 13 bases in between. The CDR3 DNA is TGTGCCAGCAGTCCCATGTCCTTAAGGGAGCTGTTTTTT. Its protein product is CASSPMSLRELFF.

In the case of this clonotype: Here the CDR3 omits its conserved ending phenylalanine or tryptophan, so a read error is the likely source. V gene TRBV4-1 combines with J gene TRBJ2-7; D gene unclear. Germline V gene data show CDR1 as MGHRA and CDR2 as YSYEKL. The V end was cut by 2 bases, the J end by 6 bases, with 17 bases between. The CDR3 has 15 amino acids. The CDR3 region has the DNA TGCGCCAGCAGCCAATTATCCGGTACGGTTATCGAGCAGTACCTC. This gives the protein CASSQLSGTVIEQYL.

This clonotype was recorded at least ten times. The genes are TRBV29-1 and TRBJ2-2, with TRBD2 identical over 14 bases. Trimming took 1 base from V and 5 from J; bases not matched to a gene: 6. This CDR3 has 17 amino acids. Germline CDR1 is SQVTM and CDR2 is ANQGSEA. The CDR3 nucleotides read TGCAGCGTTGAAGGACTGGGACTAGCGGGAGATACCGGGGAGCTGTTTTTT. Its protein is CSVEGLGLAGDTGELFF.

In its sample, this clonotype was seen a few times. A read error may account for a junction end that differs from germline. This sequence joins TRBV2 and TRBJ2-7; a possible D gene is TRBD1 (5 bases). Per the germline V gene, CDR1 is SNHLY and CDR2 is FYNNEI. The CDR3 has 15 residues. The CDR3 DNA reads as TGTGCCGGCAGACTCGGGTCAGGGCCTTCCTACGAGCAGTACTTC. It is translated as CAGRLGSGPSYEQYF. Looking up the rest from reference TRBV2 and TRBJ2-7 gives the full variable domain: EPEVTQTPSHQVTQMGQEVILRCVPISNHLYFYWYRQILGQKVEFLVSFYNNEISEKSEIFDDQFSVERPDGSNFTLKIRSTKLEDSAMYFCAGRLGSGPSYEQYFGPGTRLTVT.

The chain's CDR3 is CASSLASSGGRFF. The CDR3, as DNA: TGTGCCAGCAGTTTAGCGTCTAGCGGGGGGAGGTTCTTC. The V and J genes are TRBV12-3 or TRBV12-4 and TRBJ2-1; 11 positions match TRBD2. This CDR3 region has 13 residues. J gave up 15 bases and V 0 bases, and 4 bases lay outside the gene matches.

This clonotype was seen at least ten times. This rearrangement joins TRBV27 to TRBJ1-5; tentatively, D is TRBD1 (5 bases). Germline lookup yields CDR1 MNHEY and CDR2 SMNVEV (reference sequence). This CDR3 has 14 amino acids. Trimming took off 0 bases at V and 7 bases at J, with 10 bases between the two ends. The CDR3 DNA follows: TGTGCCAGCAGTTTATCAAGGGGTGGGCAGCCCCAGCATTTT. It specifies CASSLSRGGQPQHF.

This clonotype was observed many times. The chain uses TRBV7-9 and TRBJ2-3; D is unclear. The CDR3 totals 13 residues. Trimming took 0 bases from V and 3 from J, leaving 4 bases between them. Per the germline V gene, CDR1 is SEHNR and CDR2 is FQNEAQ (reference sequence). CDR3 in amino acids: CASSLAPTDTQYF. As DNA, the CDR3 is TGTGCCAGCAGCTTAGCGCCGACAGATACGCAGTATTTT.

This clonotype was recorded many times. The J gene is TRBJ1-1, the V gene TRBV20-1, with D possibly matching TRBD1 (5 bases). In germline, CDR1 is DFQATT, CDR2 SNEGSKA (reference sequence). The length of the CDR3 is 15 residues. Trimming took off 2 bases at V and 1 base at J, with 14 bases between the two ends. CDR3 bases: TGCAGTGCTAGAACCCCGGGGGGGTCGAACACTGAAGCTTTCTTT. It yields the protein CSARTPGGSNTEAFF.

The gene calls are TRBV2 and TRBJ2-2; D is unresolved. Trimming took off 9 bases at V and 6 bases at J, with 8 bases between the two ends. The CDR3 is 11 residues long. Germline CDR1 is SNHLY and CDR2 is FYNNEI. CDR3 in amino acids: CASSVPGELFF. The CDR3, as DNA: TGTGCCAGTTCAGTGCCCGGGGAGCTGTTTTTT.

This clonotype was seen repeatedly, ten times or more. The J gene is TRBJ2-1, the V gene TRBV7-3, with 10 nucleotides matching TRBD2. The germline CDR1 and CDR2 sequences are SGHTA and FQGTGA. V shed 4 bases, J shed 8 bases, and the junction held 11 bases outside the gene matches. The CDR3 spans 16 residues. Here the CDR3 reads CASSSTLAGAFHEQFF. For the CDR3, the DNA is TGTGCCAGCAGCTCAACCCTAGCGGGAGCTTTCCATGAGCAGTTCTTC.

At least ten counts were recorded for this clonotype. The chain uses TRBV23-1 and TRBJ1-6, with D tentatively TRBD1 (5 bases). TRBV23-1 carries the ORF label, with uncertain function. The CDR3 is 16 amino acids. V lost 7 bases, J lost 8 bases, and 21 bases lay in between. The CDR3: CASTRQLMTPDSPLHF. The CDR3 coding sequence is TGCGCCAGCACCCGACAGCTGATGACGCCGGATTCACCCCTCCACTTT.

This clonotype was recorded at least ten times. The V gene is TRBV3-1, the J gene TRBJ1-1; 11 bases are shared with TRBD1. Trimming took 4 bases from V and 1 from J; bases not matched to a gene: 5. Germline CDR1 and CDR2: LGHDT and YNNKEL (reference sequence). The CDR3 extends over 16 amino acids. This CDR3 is CASSPGQGASNTEAFF. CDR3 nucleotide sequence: TGTGCCAGCAGCCCCGGACAGGGGGCTTCGAACACTGAAGCTTTCTTT.

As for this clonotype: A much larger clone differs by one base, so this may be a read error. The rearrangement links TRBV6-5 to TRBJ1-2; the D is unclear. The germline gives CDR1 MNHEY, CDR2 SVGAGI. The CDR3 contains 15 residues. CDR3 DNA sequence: TGTGCCAGCAGGCCCAGCGAGGGAGCTAACTATGACTACACCTTC. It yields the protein CASRPSEGANYDYTF.

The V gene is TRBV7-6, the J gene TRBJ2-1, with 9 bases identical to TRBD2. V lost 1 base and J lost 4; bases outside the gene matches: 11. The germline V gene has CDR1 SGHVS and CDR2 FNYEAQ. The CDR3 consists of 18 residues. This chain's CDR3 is CASSLGALAGDPYNEQFF. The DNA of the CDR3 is TGTGCCAGCAGCTTAGGGGCGTTAGCGGGAGACCCGTACAATGAGCAGTTCTTC.

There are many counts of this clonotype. CDR3 nucleotide sequence: TGCGCCAGCAGCCAAGATGAGGCTGAGCAGTTCTTC. This translates into CASSQDEAEQFF. The V and J genes are TRBV4-1 and TRBJ2-1, with D hard to call. V gave up 0 bases and J gave up 9 bases, with 6 bases separating them. The CDR3 covers 12 residues. Germline values: CDR1 MGHRA, CDR2 YSYEKL.

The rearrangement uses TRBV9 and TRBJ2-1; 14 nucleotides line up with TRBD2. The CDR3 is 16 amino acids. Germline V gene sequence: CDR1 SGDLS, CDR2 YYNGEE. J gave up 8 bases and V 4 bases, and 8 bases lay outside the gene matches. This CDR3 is CASSIRTSGRLDEQFF. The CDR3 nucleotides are TGTGCCAGCAGCATCCGGACTAGCGGGAGGCTCGATGAGCAGTTCTTC.

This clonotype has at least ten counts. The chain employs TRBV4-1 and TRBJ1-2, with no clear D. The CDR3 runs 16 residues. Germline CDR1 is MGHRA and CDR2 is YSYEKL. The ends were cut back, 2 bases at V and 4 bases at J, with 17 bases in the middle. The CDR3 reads CASSQRATGSLYGYTF. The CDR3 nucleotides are TGCGCCAGCAGCCAAAGGGCAACCGGGAGCCTCTATGGCTACACCTTC.

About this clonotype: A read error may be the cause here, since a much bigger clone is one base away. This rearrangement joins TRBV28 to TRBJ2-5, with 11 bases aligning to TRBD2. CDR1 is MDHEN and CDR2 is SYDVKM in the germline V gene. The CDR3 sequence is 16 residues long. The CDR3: CAGRIGSGREGETQYF. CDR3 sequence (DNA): TGTGCCGGCAGGATCGGTAGCGGGAGGGAAGGGGAGACCCAGTACTTC.

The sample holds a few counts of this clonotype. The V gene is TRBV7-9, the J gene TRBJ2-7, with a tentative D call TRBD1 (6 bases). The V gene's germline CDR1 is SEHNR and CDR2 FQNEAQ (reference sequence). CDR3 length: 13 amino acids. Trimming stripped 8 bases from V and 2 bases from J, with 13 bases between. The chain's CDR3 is CASEQGSPYEQYF. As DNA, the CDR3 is TGTGCCAGCGAACAGGGCTCTCCCTACGAGCAGTACTTC.

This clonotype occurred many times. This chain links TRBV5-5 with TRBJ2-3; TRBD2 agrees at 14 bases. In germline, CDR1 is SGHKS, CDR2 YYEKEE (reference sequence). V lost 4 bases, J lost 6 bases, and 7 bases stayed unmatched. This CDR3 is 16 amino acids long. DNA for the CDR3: TGTGCCAGCAGCCGGACTAGCGGGAGGCTCGGGGATACGCAGTATTTT. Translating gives CASSRTSGRLGDTQYF. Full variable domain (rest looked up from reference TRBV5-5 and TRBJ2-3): DAGVTQSPTHLIKTRGQQVTLRCSPISGHKSVSWYQQVLGQGPQFIFQYYEKEERGRGNFPDRFSARQFPNYSSELNVNALLLGDSALYLCASSRTSGRLGDTQYFGPGTRLTVL.

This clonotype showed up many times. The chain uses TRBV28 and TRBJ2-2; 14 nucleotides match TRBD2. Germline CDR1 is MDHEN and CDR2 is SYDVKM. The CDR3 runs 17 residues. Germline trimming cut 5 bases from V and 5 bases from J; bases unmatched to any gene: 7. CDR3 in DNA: TGTGCCAGCAGTCCTGGACTAGCGGGAGGTACGACCGGGGAGCTGTTTTTT. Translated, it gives CASSPGLAGGTTGELFF.

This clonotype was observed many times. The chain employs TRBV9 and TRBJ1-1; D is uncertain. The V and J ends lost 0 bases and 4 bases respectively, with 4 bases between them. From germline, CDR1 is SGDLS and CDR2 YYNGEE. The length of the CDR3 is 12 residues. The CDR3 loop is CASSVGGTEAFF. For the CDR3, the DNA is TGTGCCAGCAGCGTAGGGGGCACTGAAGCTTTCTTT.

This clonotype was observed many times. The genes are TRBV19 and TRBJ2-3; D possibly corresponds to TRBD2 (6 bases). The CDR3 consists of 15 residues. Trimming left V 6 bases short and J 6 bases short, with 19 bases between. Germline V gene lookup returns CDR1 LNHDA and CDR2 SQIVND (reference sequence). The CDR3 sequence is CASSSPREDADTQYF. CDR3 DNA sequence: TGTGCCAGTAGCTCCCCCAGGGAGGACGCGGATACGCAGTATTTT.

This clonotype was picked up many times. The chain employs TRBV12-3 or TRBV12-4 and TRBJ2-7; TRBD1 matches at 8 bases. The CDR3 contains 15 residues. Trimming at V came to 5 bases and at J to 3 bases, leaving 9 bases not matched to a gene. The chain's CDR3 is CASSDTGTGLYEQYF. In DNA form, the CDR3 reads TGTGCCAGCAGTGATACCGGGACAGGACTCTACGAGCAGTACTTC.

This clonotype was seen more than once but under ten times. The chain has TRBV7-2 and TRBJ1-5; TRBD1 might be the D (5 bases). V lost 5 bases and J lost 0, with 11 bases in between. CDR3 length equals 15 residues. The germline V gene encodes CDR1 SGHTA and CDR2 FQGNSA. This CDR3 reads CASSPQGNSNQPQHF. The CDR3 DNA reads TGTGCCAGCAGCCCTCAGGGAAATAGCAATCAGCCCCAGCATTTT.

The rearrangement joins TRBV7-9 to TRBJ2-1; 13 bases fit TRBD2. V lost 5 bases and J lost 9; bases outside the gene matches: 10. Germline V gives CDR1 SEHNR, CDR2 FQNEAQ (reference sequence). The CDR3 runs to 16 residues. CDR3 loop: CASSSEGTSGMAEQFF. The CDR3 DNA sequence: TGTGCCAGCAGCAGCGAAGGGACTAGCGGGATGGCTGAGCAGTTCTTC.